Many counts were recorded for the clone carrying this T cell receptor (beta chain). V lost 8 bases to trimming and J lost 0 bases; unmatched junction nucleotides: 7. CDR1 MNHEY and CDR2 SMNVEV come from the germline V gene (reference sequence). The CDR3 is made up of 14 amino acids. This sample was included in a study of blood T cells in healthy people across ages. A sample-barcoded 5' primer and a J-beta primer mix were used in a second PCR of roughly 7 to 11 cycles. From the 5' RACE reads, TCRdb called clonotypes with MiXCR, one entry per CDR3 protein. The table shows about 1.4 million distinct CDR3 sequences, with 59% occurring only once.

The clonotype originates from a man younger than 35 in good health. The material sequenced was blood. V usage is TRBV27 and J usage is TRBJ2-7; 7 nucleotides line up with TRBD1. The CDR3 loop reads CASSLTGISYEQYF. CDR3 DNA sequence: TGTGCCAGCTCACTGACAGGGATCTCCTACGAGCAGTACTTC.